Shown below are 20 T cell receptor beta chains from a single sample sequenced in a study of T cell responses to AZD1222 COVID-19 vaccine. Repertoires were generated with immunoSEQ multiplex PCR, while TCRdb's copy carries only in-frame clones and drops some. This table holds some 100,000 clones, around nine tenths found once. Sequencing used peripheral blood, obtained on day 0 of AZD1222 vaccination. The receptors shown here come from an adult in good health.

V gene TRBV18 combines with J gene TRBJ1-5; TRBD1 might be the D (6 bases). Germline CDR1 KGHSH, CDR2 LQKENI. There are 17 residues in the CDR3. Trimming left V 2 bases short and J 5 bases short, with 19 bases between. The chain's CDR3 is CASSPRGTTGRDQPQHF. The CDR3 DNA reads TGTGCCAGCTCACCAAGGGGGACTACAGGGCGGGATCAGCCCCAGCATTTT.

The rearrangement links TRBV7-2 to TRBJ2-2, with 16 nucleotides matching TRBD2. Germline CDR1 reads SGHTA; CDR2 reads FQGNSA. The CDR3 covers 19 residues. The V segment lost 5 bases and the J segment 3 bases; nucleotides outside the gene matches: 9. The CDR3 loop is CASSPTGLAGGRDTGELFF. CDR3 bases: TGTGCCAGCAGCCCCACGGGACTAGCGGGGGGGCGGGACACCGGGGAGCTGTTTTTT.

The chain combines TRBV19 with TRBJ1-2; 7 bases match TRBD1. The germline gives CDR1 LNHDA, CDR2 SQIVND (reference sequence). This CDR3 contains 18 residues. V lost 4 bases and J lost 6; bases outside the gene matches: 20. This chain's CDR3 is CASSTPVAGDRFGNGYTF. The CDR3, as DNA: TGTGCCAGTAGTACCCCTGTGGCAGGGGACAGATTTGGGAATGGCTACACCTTC.

In this sample, this clone turned up a few times. The J gene is TRBJ1-4, the V gene TRBV10-3; TRBD1 matches 7 bases. CDR3 size: 14 residues. Per the germline V gene, CDR1 is ENHRY and CDR2 is SYGVKD. Trimming at V came to 11 bases and at J to 8 bases, leaving 14 bases not matched to a gene. CDR3 nucleotides: TGTGCCTCCAAGGAGGGGGCGCGAGAGGAAAAACTGTTTTTT. This encodes CASKEGAREEKLFF.

The V gene is TRBV5-1, the J gene TRBJ2-2; D gene uncertain. Germline values: CDR1 SGHRS, CDR2 YFSETQ. The CDR3 length is 16 residues. Trimming stripped 0 bases from V and 0 bases from J, with 9 bases between. The CDR3 DNA follows: TGCGCCAGCAGCTTGGCCAGTAACGCGAACACCGGGGAGCTGTTTTTT. It translates to CASSLASNANTGELFF.

The chain recombines TRBV7-2 with TRBJ2-2; 9 nucleotides align to TRBD1. The CDR3 has 16 residues. J was trimmed by 2 bases and V by 3 bases; bases with no gene match: 4. CDR1 and CDR2 (germline): SGHTA, FQGNSA. The CDR3 nucleotides read TGTGCCAGCAGCTTGGGGACAGGGCGAAACACCGGGGAGCTGTTTTTT. The encoded protein is CASSLGTGRNTGELFF.

The chain couples TRBV6-2 or TRBV6-3 to TRBJ2-7; no reliable D call. This CDR3 is 12 amino acids long. Between the trimmed V and J ends, which lost 6 bases and 5 bases, there was a span of 11 bases. The germline gives CDR1 MNHEY, CDR2 SVGEGT. The CDR3 region is CASSRLRDEQYF. CDR3 nucleotide sequence: TGTGCCAGCAGCCGCTTGAGAGACGAGCAGTACTTC.

The CDR3 protein is CASSVATRWGYTF. In nucleotides, the CDR3 is TGTGCCAGCAGCGTAGCTACTCGGTGGGGCTACACCTTC. The V call is TRBV9, the J call TRBJ1-2; no firm D call. The ends were cut back, 0 bases at V and 8 bases at J, with 11 bases in the middle. This CDR3 spans 13 amino acids. Germline CDR1 SGDLS, CDR2 YYNGEE.

The gene calls are TRBV12-3 or TRBV12-4 and TRBJ1-5, with D possibly being TRBD1 (5 bases). The length of the CDR3 is 13 residues. The V gene lost 9 bases and the J gene lost 5 bases, with 14 bases spanning the gap. CDR3 DNA: TGTGCCAGTCAGGGCAGGCGAGATCAGCCCCAGCATTTT. This codes for CASQGRRDQPQHF.

Concerning this clone itself: The sample holds other DNA sequences that translate to the same CDR3. The rearrangement links TRBV19 to TRBJ1-5; 9 bases match TRBD1. This CDR3 spans 13 amino acids. V was pared by 6 bases and J by 4 bases, with 1 base of the junction left unmatched. The germline CDR1 and CDR2 sequences are LNHDA and SQIVND (reference sequence). The CDR3 sequence: CASSGTGNQPQHF. CDR3 bases: TGTGCCAGTAGCGGGACAGGGAATCAGCCCCAGCATTTT.

The chain combines TRBV6-5 with TRBJ1-2; D unresolved. Germline CDR1 MNHEY, CDR2 SVGAGI. The CDR3 consists of 13 residues. V lost 4 bases, J lost 0 bases, and 6 bases lay in between. CDR3 residues: CASSLGPNYGYTF. As DNA, the CDR3 is TGTGCCAGCAGTTTAGGGCCTAACTATGGCTACACCTTC.

The chain is built from TRBV30 and TRBJ1-3; D possibly corresponds to TRBD1 (6 bases). V was shortened by 5 bases and J by 4 bases, with 12 bases between the two germline ends. This CDR3 region has 13 residues. Germline-derived CDR1 and CDR2 are GTSNPN and SVGIG (reference sequence). The CDR3 coding sequence is TGTGCCTGGCAACAGGGCCAGGGAAACACCATATATTTT. It specifies CAWQQGQGNTIYF.

The gene calls are TRBV5-1 and TRBJ1-2, with 7 bases matching TRBD1. Germline values: CDR1 SGHRS, CDR2 YFSETQ. This CDR3 has 14 amino acids. Unmatched junction bases numbered 3, after V lost 1 base and J lost 3 bases. In DNA form, the CDR3 reads TGCGCCAGCAGCTTGAACAGGGGAGACTATGGCTACACCTTC. It specifies CASSLNRGDYGYTF.

This clone appeared a single time. V usage is TRBV7-3 and J usage is TRBJ2-2, with no clear D. This CDR3 has 13 residues. CDR1 and CDR2 from the germline V gene are SGHTA and FQGTGA. V was shortened by 5 bases and J by 5 bases, with 9 bases between the two germline ends. Here the CDR3 reads CASSTVRTGELFF. DNA for the CDR3: TGTGCCAGCAGCACAGTGAGGACCGGGGAGCTGTTTTTT.

The chain couples TRBV7-9 to TRBJ2-1, with a weak D call TRBD2 (5 bases). Germline V CDR1 and CDR2: SEHNR, FQNEAQ (reference sequence). With 5 bases removed from V and 9 bases from J, the gap between germline ends came to 20 bases. CDR3 length equals 15 residues. The chain's CDR3 is CASSVQQPPGIEQFF. The CDR3 DNA is TGTGCCAGCAGCGTTCAACAGCCCCCGGGGATTGAGCAGTTCTTC.

The V call is TRBV7-2, the J call TRBJ2-1; D is unclear. With 0 bases removed from V and 2 bases from J, the gap between germline ends came to 11 bases. Looked up from germline, CDR1 is SGHTA and CDR2 is FQGNSA. CDR3 length equals 16 residues. CDR3: CASSLAAGRAYNEQFF. The CDR3 nucleotides are TGTGCCAGCAGCTTAGCGGCCGGACGCGCCTACAATGAGCAGTTCTTC. Based on the CDR3 plus reference TRBV7-2 and TRBJ2-1, the full variable domain is GAGVSQSPSNKVTEKGKDVELRCDPISGHTALYWYRQSLGQGLEFLIYFQGNSAPDKSGLPSDRFSAERTGGSVSTLTIQRTQQEDSAVYLCASSLAAGRAYNEQFFGPGTRLTVL.

The chain joins TRBV7-2 to TRBJ1-6; the D gene is possibly TRBD1 (6 bases). Germline CDR1 SGHTA, CDR2 FQGNSA. Trimming removed 5 bases from V and 6 bases from J, with 20 bases in between. The CDR3 covers 17 residues. The CDR3 DNA reads TGTGCCAGCAGCCCCCTCGGCTGGGGAGGGGGTAATTCACCCCTCCACTTT. As protein: CASSPLGWGGGNSPLHF.

This chain connects TRBV19 to TRBJ2-2, with TRBD1 matching 12 bases. Germline-derived CDR1 and CDR2 are LNHDA and SQIVND (reference sequence). V was pared by 6 bases and J by 2 bases, with 7 bases of the junction left unmatched. CDR3 length: 17 amino acids. The CDR3 loop is CASRGTGGFFNTGELFF. CDR3 bases: TGTGCCAGTAGGGGGACAGGGGGCTTTTTTAACACCGGGGAGCTGTTTTTT.

A single count supports this clone. This chain connects TRBV6-2 or TRBV6-3 to TRBJ1-3; 9 nucleotides match TRBD1. Germline V gene lookup returns CDR1 MNHEY and CDR2 SVGEGT. V was pared by 0 bases and J by 7 bases, with 10 bases of the junction left unmatched. This CDR3 has 17 residues. In nucleotides, the CDR3 is TGTGCCAGCAGTTACTCGGAGCCGGGACAGGGATGGAACACCATATATTTT. This gives the protein CASSYSEPGQGWNTIYF.

The rearrangement joins TRBV10-2 to TRBJ1-2; perhaps TRBD1 as D (6 bases). The CDR3 contains 13 residues. The V and J ends lost 10 bases and 2 bases respectively, with 14 bases between them. Germline CDR1 is WSHSY and CDR2 is SAAADI. CDR3 sequence: CATSRGGNYGYTF. The DNA for the CDR3 is TGCGCCACCTCCCGTGGGGGCAACTATGGCTACACCTTC.